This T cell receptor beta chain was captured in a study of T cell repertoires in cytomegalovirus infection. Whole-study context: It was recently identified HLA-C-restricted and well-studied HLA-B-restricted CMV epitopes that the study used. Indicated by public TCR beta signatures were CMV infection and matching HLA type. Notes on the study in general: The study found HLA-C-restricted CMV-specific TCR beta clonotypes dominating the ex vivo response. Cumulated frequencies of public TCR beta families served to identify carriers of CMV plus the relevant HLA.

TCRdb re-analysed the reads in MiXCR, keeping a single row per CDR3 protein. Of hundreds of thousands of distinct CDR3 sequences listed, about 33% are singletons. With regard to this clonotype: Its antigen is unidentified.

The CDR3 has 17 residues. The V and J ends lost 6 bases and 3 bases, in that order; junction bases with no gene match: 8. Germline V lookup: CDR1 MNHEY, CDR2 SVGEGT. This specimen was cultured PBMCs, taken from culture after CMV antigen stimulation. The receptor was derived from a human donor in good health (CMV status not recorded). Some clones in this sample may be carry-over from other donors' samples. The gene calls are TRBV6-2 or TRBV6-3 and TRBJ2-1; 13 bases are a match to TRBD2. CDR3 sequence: CASRKTSGRPYYNEQFF. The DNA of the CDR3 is TGTGCCAGCAGAAAGACTAGCGGGAGGCCTTACTACAATGAGCAGTTCTTC.